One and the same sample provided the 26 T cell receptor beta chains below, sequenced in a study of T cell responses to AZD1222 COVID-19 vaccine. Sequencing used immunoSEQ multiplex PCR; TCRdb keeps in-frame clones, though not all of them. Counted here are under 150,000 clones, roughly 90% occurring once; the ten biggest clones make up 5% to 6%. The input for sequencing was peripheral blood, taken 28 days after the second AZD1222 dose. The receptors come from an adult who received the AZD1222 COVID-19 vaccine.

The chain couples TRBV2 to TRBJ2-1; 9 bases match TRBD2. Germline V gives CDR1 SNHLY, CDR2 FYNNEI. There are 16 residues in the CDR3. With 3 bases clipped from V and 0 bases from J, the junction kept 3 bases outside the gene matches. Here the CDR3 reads CASSDSGRFSYNEQFF. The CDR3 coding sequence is TGTGCCAGCAGTGATAGCGGGAGATTCTCCTACAATGAGCAGTTCTTC.

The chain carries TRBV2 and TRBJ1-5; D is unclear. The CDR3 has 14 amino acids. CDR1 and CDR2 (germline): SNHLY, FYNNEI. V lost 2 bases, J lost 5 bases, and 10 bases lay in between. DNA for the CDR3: TGTGCCAGCAGTGAAACGAACAGCTATCAGCCCCAGCATTTT. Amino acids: CASSETNSYQPQHF.

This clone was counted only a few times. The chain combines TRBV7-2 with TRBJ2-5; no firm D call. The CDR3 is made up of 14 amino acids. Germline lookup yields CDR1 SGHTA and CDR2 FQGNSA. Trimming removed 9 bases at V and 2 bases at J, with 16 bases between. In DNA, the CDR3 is TGTGCCAGTACCCTGGGTGCCTTTCAAGAGACCCAGTACTTC. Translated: CASTLGAFQETQYF.

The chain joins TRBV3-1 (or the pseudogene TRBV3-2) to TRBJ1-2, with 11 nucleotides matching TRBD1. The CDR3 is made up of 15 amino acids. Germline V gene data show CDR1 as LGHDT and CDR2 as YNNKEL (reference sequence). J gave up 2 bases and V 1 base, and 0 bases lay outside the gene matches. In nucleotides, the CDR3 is TGTGCCAGCAGCCAAGGGGACAGGGGGAACTATGGCTACACCTTC. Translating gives CASSQGDRGNYGYTF.

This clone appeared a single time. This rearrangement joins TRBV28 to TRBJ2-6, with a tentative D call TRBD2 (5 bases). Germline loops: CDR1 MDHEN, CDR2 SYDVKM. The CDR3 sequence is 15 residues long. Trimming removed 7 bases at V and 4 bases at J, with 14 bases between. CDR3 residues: CASTPAAAGANVLTF. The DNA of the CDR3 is TGTGCCAGCACCCCAGCAGCGGCGGGGGCCAACGTCCTGACTTTC. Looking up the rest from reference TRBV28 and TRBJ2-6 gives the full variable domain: DVKVTQSSRYLVKRTGEKVFLECVQDMDHENMFWYRQDPGLGLRLIYFSYDVKMKEKGDIPEGYSVSREKKERFSLILESASTNQTSMYLCASTPAAAGANVLTFGAGSRLTVL.

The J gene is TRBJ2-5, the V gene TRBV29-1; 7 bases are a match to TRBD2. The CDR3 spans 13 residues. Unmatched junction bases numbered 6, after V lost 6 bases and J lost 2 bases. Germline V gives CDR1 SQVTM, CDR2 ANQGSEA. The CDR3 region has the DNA TGCAGCGTGGGACCCGGGGGGCAAGAGACCCAGTACTTC. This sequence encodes CSVGPGGQETQYF.

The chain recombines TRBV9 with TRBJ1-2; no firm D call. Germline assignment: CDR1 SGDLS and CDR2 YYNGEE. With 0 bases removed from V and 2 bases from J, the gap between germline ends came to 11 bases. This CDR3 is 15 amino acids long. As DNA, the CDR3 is TGTGCCAGCAGCGTAGGTAGAGCGGAAAACTATGGCTACACCTTC. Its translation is CASSVGRAENYGYTF.

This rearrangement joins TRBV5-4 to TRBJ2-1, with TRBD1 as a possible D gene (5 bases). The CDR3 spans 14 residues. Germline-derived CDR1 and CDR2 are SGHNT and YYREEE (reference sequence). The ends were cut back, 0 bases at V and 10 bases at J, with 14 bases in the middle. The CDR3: CASSLASTAGEQFF. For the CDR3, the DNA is TGTGCCAGCAGCTTGGCTTCAACGGCAGGGGAGCAGTTCTTC.

DNA of the CDR3: TGTGCCAGCAGTTACTCGGGACAGGGGGCGAGGCAGCCCCAGCATTTT. Its translation: CASSYSGQGARQPQHF. This chain joins TRBV6-2 or TRBV6-3 and TRBJ1-5; 12 nucleotides match TRBD1. This CDR3 is 16 amino acids long. CDR1 and CDR2 from the germline V gene are MNHEY and SVGEGT. J lost 7 bases, V lost 0 bases, and 4 bases had no gene match.

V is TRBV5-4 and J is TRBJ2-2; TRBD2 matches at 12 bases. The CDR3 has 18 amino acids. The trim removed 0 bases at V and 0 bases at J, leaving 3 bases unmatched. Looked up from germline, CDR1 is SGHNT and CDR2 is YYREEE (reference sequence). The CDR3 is CASSLGLAGGPNTGELFF. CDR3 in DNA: TGTGCCAGCAGCTTGGGTCTAGCGGGAGGGCCGAACACCGGGGAGCTGTTTTTT.

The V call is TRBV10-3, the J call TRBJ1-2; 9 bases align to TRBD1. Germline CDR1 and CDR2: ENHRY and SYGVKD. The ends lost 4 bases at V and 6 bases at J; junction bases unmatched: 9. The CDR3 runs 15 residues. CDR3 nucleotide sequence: TGTGCCATCAGTGGAGAACAGGGGGCTAGCAATGGCTACACCTTC. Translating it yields CAISGEQGASNGYTF.

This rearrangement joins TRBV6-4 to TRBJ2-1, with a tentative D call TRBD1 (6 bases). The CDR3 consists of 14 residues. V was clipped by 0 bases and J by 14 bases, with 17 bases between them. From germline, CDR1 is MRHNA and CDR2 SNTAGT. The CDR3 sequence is CASSDSIGLTGKFF. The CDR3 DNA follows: TGTGCCAGCAGTGACTCTATAGGTCTGACAGGAAAGTTCTTC.

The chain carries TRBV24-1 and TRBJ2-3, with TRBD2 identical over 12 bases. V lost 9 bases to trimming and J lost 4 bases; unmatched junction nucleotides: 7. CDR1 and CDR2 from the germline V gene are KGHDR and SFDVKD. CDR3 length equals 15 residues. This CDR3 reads CATGTSGGSSDTQYF. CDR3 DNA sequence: TGTGCCACCGGTACTAGCGGGGGGTCTTCAGATACGCAGTATTTT.

CDR3 nucleotide sequence: TGTGCCATCAGTGAGACCCACGAGCAGTACTTC. Its protein product is CAISETHEQYF. The gene calls are TRBV10-3 and TRBJ2-7; no clear D gene. V was pared by 2 bases and J by 5 bases, with 4 bases between. The germline V gene has CDR1 ENHRY and CDR2 SYGVKD. The CDR3 spans 11 residues.

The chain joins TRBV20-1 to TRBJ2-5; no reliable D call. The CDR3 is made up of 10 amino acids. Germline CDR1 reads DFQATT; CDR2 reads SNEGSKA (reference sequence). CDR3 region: CSAYQETQYF. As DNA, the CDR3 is TGCAGCGCTTACCAAGAGACCCAGTACTTC.

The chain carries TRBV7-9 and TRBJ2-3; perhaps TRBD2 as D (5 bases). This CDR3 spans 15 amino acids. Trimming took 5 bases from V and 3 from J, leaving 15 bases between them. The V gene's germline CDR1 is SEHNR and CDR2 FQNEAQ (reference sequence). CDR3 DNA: TGTGCCAGCAGCCCCCCGGGGTCTTCAACAGATACGCAGTATTTT. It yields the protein CASSPPGSSTDTQYF.

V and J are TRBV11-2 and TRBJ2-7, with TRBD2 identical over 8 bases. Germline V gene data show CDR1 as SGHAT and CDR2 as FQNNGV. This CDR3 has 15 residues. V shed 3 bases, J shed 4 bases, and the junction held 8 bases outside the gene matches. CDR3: CASSLRRAGVYEQYF. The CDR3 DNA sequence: TGTGCCAGCAGCTTGCGGAGAGCGGGAGTTTACGAGCAGTACTTC.

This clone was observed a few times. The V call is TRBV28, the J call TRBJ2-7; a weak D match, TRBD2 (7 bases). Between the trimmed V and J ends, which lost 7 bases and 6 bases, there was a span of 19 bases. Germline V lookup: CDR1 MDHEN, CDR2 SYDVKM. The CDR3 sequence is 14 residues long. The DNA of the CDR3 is TGTGCCAGCACCCCCGGGGGGCTAGGGTCCGAGCAGTACTTC. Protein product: CASTPGGLGSEQYF.

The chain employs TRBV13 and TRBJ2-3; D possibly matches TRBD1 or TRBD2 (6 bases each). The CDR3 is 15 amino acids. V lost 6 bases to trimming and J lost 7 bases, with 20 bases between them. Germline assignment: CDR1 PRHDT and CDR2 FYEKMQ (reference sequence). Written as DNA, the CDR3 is TGTGCCAGCAGTCGGAGGGGGGTCCCCGACCATACGCAGTATTTT. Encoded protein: CASSRRGVPDHTQYF.

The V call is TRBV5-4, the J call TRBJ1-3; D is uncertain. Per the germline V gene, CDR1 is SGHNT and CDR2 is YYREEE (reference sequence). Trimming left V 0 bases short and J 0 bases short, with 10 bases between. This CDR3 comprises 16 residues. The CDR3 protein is CASSLGAPDSGNTIYF. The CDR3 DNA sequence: TGTGCCAGCAGCTTGGGCGCACCAGACTCTGGAAACACCATATATTTT. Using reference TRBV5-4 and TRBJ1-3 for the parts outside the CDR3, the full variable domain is ETGVTQSPTHLIKTRGQQVTLRCSSQSGHNTVSWYQQALGQGPQFIFQYYREEENGRGNFPPRFSGLQFPNYSSELNVNALELDDSALYLCASSLGAPDSGNTIYFGEGSWLTVV.

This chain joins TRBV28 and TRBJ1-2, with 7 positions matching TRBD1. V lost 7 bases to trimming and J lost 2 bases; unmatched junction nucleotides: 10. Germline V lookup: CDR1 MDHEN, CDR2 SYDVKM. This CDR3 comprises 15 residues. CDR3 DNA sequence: TGTGCCAGCACCCCAATGGACAGGACAAACTATGGCTACACCTTC. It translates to CASTPMDRTNYGYTF.

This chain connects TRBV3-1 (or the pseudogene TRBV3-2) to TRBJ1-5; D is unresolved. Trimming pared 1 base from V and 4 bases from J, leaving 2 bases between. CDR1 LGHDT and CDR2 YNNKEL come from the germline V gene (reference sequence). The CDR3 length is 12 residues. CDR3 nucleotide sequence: TGTGCCAGCAGCCAAGTGAATCAGCCCCAGCATTTT. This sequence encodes CASSQVNQPQHF.

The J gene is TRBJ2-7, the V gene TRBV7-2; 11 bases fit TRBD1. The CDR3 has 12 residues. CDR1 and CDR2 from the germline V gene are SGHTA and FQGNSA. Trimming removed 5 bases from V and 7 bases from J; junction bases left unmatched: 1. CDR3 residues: CASSRDRGEQYF. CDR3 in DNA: TGTGCCAGCAGCCGGGACAGGGGGGAGCAGTACTTC.

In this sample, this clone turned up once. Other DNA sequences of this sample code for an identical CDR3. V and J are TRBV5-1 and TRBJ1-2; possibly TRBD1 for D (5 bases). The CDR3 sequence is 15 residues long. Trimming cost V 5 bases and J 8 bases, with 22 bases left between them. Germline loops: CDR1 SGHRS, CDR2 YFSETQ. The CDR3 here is CASSREGTAGIGYTF. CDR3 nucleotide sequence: TGCGCCAGCAGTCGAGAGGGGACGGCAGGGATCGGCTACACCTTC.

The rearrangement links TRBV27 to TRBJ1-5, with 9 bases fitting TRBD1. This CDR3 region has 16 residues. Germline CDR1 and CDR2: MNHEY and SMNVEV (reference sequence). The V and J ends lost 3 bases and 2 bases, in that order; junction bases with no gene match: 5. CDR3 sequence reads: CASSFSGQGGNQPQHF. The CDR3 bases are TGTGCCAGCAGTTTTTCGGGACAGGGTGGCAATCAGCCCCAGCATTTT.

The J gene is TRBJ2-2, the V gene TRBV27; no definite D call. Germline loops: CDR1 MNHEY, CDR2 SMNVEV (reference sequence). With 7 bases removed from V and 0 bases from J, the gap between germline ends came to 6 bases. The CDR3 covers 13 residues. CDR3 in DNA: TGTGCCAGCACTGCACCGAACACCGGGGAGCTGTTTTTT. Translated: CASTAPNTGELFF.